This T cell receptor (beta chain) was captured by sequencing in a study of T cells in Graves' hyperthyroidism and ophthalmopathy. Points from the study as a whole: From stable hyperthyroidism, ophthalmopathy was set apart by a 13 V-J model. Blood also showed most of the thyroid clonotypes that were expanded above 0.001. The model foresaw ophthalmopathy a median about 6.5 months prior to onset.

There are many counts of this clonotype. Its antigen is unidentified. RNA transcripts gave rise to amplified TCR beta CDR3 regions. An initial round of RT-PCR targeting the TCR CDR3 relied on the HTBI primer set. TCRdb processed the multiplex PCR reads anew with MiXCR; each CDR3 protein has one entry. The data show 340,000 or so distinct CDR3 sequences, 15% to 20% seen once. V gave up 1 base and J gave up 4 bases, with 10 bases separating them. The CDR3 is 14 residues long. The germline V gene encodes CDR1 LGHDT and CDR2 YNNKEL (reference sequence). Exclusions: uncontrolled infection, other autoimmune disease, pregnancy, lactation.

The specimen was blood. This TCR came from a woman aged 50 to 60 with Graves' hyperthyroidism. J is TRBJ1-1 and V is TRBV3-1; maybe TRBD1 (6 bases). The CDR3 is CASSQGGAGTEAFF. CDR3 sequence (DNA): TGTGCCAGCAGCCAAGGGGGGGCAGGCACTGAAGCTTTCTTT.